Sequencing of this TCR beta chain was carried out in a study of T cell changes during pregnancy in multiple sclerosis. Clones were sequenced by immunoSEQ multiplex PCR, and TCRdb holds only the in-frame ones, with some missing. The sample lists roughly 42,000 clones, roughly nine tenths seen once, with 1% to 1.5% in the top ten. The germline V gene encodes CDR1 MDHEN and CDR2 SYDVKM. The junction had 8 bases not matched to a gene; V was cut back by 5 bases and J by 0 bases. The CDR3 sequence is 16 residues long. The specimen was CD4+ T cells from peripheral blood mononuclear cells, collected in the second trimester of pregnancy. The receptor comes from a female donor with multiple sclerosis, enrolled in a pregnancy study. The chain uses TRBV28 and TRBJ2-3; TRBD2 aligns across 7 bases. The CDR3 spells CASSLSSGTSTDTQYF. The CDR3 coding sequence is TGTGCCAGCAGTCTTTCTAGCGGTACTAGCACAGATACGCAGTATTTT.